These 6 T cell receptor beta chains were sequenced from one sample in a study of blood T cell repertoires in COVID-19. Only in-frame clones appear in the TCRdb table, and some are missing; sequencing was by immunoSEQ multiplex PCR. The profile shows about 160,000 clones, approximately 85% of them singletons. The sample taken for sequencing was peripheral blood. The receptors originated from a man between 60 and 75 years old who had recovered from COVID-19.

The V call is TRBV4-3, the J call TRBJ2-3; possibly TRBD1 for D (5 bases). The CDR3 spans 15 residues. Germline V lookup: CDR1 LGHNA, CDR2 YSLEER. V lost 0 bases, J lost 3 bases, and 10 bases lay in between. The chain's CDR3 is CASSQDRDETDTQYF. The CDR3 coding sequence is TGCGCCAGCAGCCAAGACAGGGATGAAACAGATACGCAGTATTTT.

About this clone itself: This CDR3 is also generated by other DNA sequences in the sample. The chain combines TRBV7-6 with TRBJ2-3; D may be TRBD1 (5 bases). V lost 3 bases and J 3 bases, leaving 10 bases between the germline ends. CDR1 SGHVS and CDR2 FNYEAQ come from the germline V gene. The CDR3 has 14 amino acids. The CDR3 sequence: CASSFGQGTDTQYF. The CDR3 DNA reads as TGTGCCAGCAGCTTCGGTCAGGGAACAGATACGCAGTATTTT.

This chain joins TRBV11-2 and TRBJ1-6, with 10 bases fitting TRBD1. Germline CDR1 is SGHAT and CDR2 is FQNNGV. V shed 3 bases, J shed 2 bases, and the junction held 4 bases outside the gene matches. The CDR3 has 17 amino acids. The CDR3: CASSFWTGGTYNSPLHF. DNA for the CDR3: TGTGCCAGCAGCTTTTGGACAGGGGGGACCTATAATTCACCCCTCCACTTT.

This clone occurred a few times. J is TRBJ2-1 and V is TRBV21-1; the D call TRBD2 from the table was never checked on the DNA. TRBV21-1 is tagged as a pseudogene. This CDR3 contains 14 residues. The CDR3 region has the DNA TGTGCCAGCACCTTTAGTGATGGGGGGAATGAGCAGTTCTTC. Its translation is CASTFSDGGNEQFF.

Only one count was recorded for this clone. The chain is built from TRBV12-5 and TRBJ2-5, with a weak D call TRBD2 (5 bases). Germline lookup yields CDR1 LGHNT and CDR2 FRNRAP. The V end lost 4 bases, the J end lost 1 base, and 10 bases lay between the germline ends. The CDR3 length is 14 residues. DNA for the CDR3: TGTGCTAGTGGTTATGGCAGCGGCCAAGAGACCCAGTACTTC. Amino acids: CASGYGSGQETQYF. Variable domain in full (rest from reference TRBV12-5 and TRBJ2-5): DARVTQTPRHKVTEMGQEVTMRCQPILGHNTVFWYRQTMMQGLELLAYFRNRAPLDDSGMPKDRFSAEMPDATLATLKIQPSEPRDSAVYFCASGYGSGQETQYFGPGTRLLVL.

This chain connects TRBV12-3 or TRBV12-4 to TRBJ2-2, with no clear D. Trimming took off 3 bases at V and 7 bases at J, with 3 bases between the two ends. CDR3 length equals 11 residues. This chain's CDR3 is CASSFIGELFF. The CDR3 region has the DNA TGTGCCAGCAGTTTTATCGGGGAGCTGTTTTTT.